Presented here are 22 T cell receptor beta chains from one specimen sequenced in a study of T cells after yellow fever vaccination. MiXCR was run by TCRdb on the 5' RACE reads, yielding one entry per CDR3 protein. The data contain about 630,000 distinct CDR3 sequences, around an eighth of them singletons. The sequencing here drew on PBMCs, taken on the day of the yellow fever booster vaccination. These receptor sequences come from a man aged 25 to 45 who received the YFV17D yellow fever vaccine.

This clonotype was detected only a few times. The chain carries TRBV29-1 and TRBJ2-7; no clear D. The germline gives CDR1 SQVTM, CDR2 ANQGSEA. The CDR3 extends over 12 amino acids. The CDR3 bases are TGCAGTGCCCAAGATAACACCTACGAGCAGTACTTC. Translating it yields CSAQDNTYEQYF.

The CDR3 DNA reads TGTGCCATCAGGGATACGGACTCCTACGAGCAGTACTTC. This translates into CAIRDTDSYEQYF. The rearrangement uses TRBV10-3 and TRBJ2-7, with D uncertain. The CDR3 has 13 amino acids. The V and J ends lost 6 bases and 0 bases respectively, with 9 bases between them. The germline V gene has CDR1 ENHRY and CDR2 SYGVKD.

The chain links TRBV24-1 to TRBJ2-3; unclear D gene. Trimming took off 3 bases at V and 0 bases at J, with 15 bases between the two ends. The CDR3 runs 17 residues. CDR1 KGHDR and CDR2 SFDVKD come from the germline V gene. CDR3 nucleotide sequence: TGTGCCACCAGTGATCCAGCTCTGATGGACAGCACAGATACGCAGTATTTT. This translates into CATSDPALMDSTDTQYF.

The table lists this clonotype with many counts. A junction boundary mismatches the germline segment, possibly from a read error. Here the CDR3 reads CASSLAQGKHF. CDR3 nucleotide sequence: TGTGCCAGCAGTTTGGCACAGGGGAAGCACTTC. The V and J genes are TRBV28 and TRBJ2-7; 7 bases map to TRBD1. In germline, CDR1 is MDHEN, CDR2 SYDVKM. CDR3 length: 11 amino acids.

This sequence joins TRBV7-9 and TRBJ2-3; D is possibly TRBD1 or TRBD2 (5 bases each). The ends were cut back, 10 bases at V and 6 bases at J, with 14 bases in the middle. The CDR3 is made up of 12 amino acids. Germline V CDR1 and CDR2: SEHNR, FQNEAQ (reference sequence). CDR3 residues: CAIYWGSDTQYF. The CDR3 coding sequence is TGTGCCATTTATTGGGGGTCGGATACGCAGTATTTT.

This clonotype was detected a few times. The CDR3 loop is CASKGGFSTDTQYF. The DNA for the CDR3 is TGTGCCAGCAAAGGGGGTTTTTCCACAGATACGCAGTATTTT. The chain employs TRBV6-1 and TRBJ2-3; D might be TRBD1 (6 bases). Germline CDR1 is MNHNS and CDR2 is SASEGT. The V end lost 7 bases, the J end lost 2 bases, and 13 bases lay between the germline ends. The CDR3 spans 14 residues.

This clonotype showed up many times. The chain has TRBV4-2 and TRBJ2-7; D is undetermined. CDR3 length: 13 residues. V shed 0 bases and J shed 2 bases, with 5 bases lying between them. Germline V CDR1 and CDR2: LGHNA, YNFKEQ. The CDR3 DNA is TGTGCCAGCAGCCAAGATAACGCCTACGAGCAGTACTTC. Residues: CASSQDNAYEQYF.

This clonotype was observed a few times. The rearrangement uses TRBV9 and TRBJ2-1; no definite D call. The length of the CDR3 is 13 residues. The V end was cut by 2 bases, the J end by 4 bases, with 7 bases between. Germline lookup yields CDR1 SGDLS and CDR2 YYNGEE. CDR3 region: CASSVTFYNEQFF. The DNA of the CDR3 is TGTGCCAGCAGCGTGACCTTTTACAATGAGCAGTTCTTC.

This clonotype was recorded a few times. The V gene is TRBV20-1, the J gene TRBJ2-7; 14 nucleotides match TRBD2. The CDR3 extends over 15 amino acids. The trim removed 0 bases at V and 6 bases at J, leaving 4 bases unmatched. Germline V CDR1 and CDR2: DFQATT, SNEGSKA (reference sequence). The CDR3 region is CSARDRTSGGIEQYF. CDR3 DNA sequence: TGCAGTGCTAGAGATAGGACTAGCGGGGGGATCGAGCAGTACTTC.

The chain has TRBV9 and TRBJ2-3; TRBD2 agrees at 8 bases. CDR3 length: 13 residues. Trimming at V came to 2 bases and at J to 6 bases, leaving 2 bases not matched to a gene. CDR1 and CDR2 from the germline V gene are SGDLS and YYNGEE. CDR3 in DNA: TGTGCCAGCAGCGTCGAGCGGGAGGATACGCAGTATTTT. Protein sequence: CASSVEREDTQYF.

This clonotype has at least ten counts. This chain connects TRBV24-1 to TRBJ2-1; D gene uncertain. Germline V CDR1 and CDR2: KGHDR, SFDVKD. This CDR3 contains 12 residues. Trimming pared 7 bases from V and 2 bases from J, leaving 5 bases between. This chain's CDR3 is CATRGAYNEQFF. The DNA of the CDR3 is TGTGCCACCAGAGGAGCCTACAATGAGCAGTTCTTC.

This clonotype was picked up many times. This chain's CDR3 is CASSRTGDQPQHF. The DNA of the CDR3 is TGTGCCAGCAGCCGGACAGGTGATCAGCCCCAGCATTTT. This chain connects TRBV7-9 to TRBJ1-5; 7 bases fit TRBD1. Germline-derived CDR1 and CDR2 are SEHNR and FQNEAQ (reference sequence). V was pared by 5 bases and J by 5 bases, with 3 bases of the junction left unmatched. This CDR3 has 13 residues.

The V and J genes are TRBV11-2 and TRBJ2-5; weak D call: TRBD2 (5 bases). Trimming stripped 1 base from V and 3 bases from J, with 21 bases between. This CDR3 spans 18 amino acids. Looked up from germline, CDR1 is SGHAT and CDR2 is FQNNGV. CDR3 coding DNA: TGTGCCAGCAGCTTAGTTCTTTTTTTGGACTCCCCAAAAGAGACCCAGTACTTC. Translated, it gives CASSLVLFLDSPKETQYF.

The rearrangement joins TRBV4-3 to TRBJ2-7, with a weak D call TRBD1 (5 bases). V was pared by 0 bases and J by 3 bases, with 12 bases between. The germline V gene has CDR1 LGHNA and CDR2 YSLEER. The CDR3 is made up of 15 amino acids. CDR3 nucleotides: TGCGCCAGCAGCCAAGATCCCCGGACACACTACGAGCAGTACTTC. This gives the protein CASSQDPRTHYEQYF.

This clonotype was counted only a few times. In DNA form, the CDR3 reads TGTGCCAGCAGTCGGGGACTAGCGGGAGCTACGAATGAGCAGTTCTTC. It is translated as CASSRGLAGATNEQFF. The chain uses TRBV25-1 and TRBJ2-1; 14 bases are a match to TRBD2. Germline CDR1 and CDR2: MGHDK and SYGVNS. This CDR3 contains 16 residues. V shed 5 bases and J 7 bases; nucleotides not matched to a gene: 7.

The chain has TRBV10-3 and TRBJ1-4; D may be TRBD1 (5 bases). Per the germline V gene, CDR1 is ENHRY and CDR2 is SYGVKD. V lost 5 bases, J lost 6 bases, and 19 bases lay in between. The CDR3 sequence is 16 residues long. DNA for the CDR3: TGTGCCATCAGTAGGGACCCGAGGGTTTCGGATGAAAAACTGTTTTTT. Translation: CAISRDPRVSDEKLFF.

The V gene is TRBV12-5, the J gene TRBJ2-5; no clear D. Trimming pared 5 bases from V and 9 bases from J, leaving 16 bases between. There are 13 residues in the CDR3. Germline V gene lookup returns CDR1 LGHNT and CDR2 FRNRAP. CDR3 coding DNA: TGTGCTAGTGGTCCAGGAACCATAAGGCCCCAGTACTTC. Translation: CASGPGTIRPQYF.

This clonotype was seen only a few times. The V call is TRBV7-9, the J call TRBJ2-1, with 10 bases aligning to TRBD2. V trimming: 5 bases; J trimming: 0 bases; junction bases outside the gene matches: 7. The CDR3 has 17 residues. Germline V gene sequence: CDR1 SEHNR, CDR2 FQNEAQ (reference sequence). DNA of the CDR3: TGTGCCAGCAGCCGATGGACTAGCGGTAGCTCCTACAATGAGCAGTTCTTC. Translation: CASSRWTSGSSYNEQFF.

This chain connects TRBV5-1 to TRBJ1-1, with no clear D. Germline CDR1 SGHRS, CDR2 YFSETQ. Trimming took 4 bases from V and 1 from J, leaving 11 bases between them. This CDR3 comprises 14 residues. In DNA form, the CDR3 reads TGCGCCAGCAGCAACGACTATGCGAACACTGAAGCTTTCTTT. Translated: CASSNDYANTEAFF.

This clonotype was counted many times. This chain uses TRBV24-1 with TRBJ2-7; TRBD2 matches 12 bases. CDR3 length: 15 amino acids. Germline CDR1 KGHDR, CDR2 SFDVKD. Unmatched junction bases numbered 2, after V lost 3 bases and J lost 3 bases. The CDR3 loop is CATSDGGLAGYEQYF. The CDR3 region has the DNA TGTGCCACCAGTGATGGGGGACTAGCGGGCTACGAGCAGTACTTC.

This clonotype showed up just a few times. The chain couples TRBV29-1 to TRBJ1-1, with D possibly matching TRBD1 (6 bases). Germline CDR1 reads SQVTM; CDR2 reads ANQGSEA. Deletions cut 6 bases from V and 1 base from J, with 12 bases between. The CDR3 is 13 residues long. For the CDR3, the DNA is TGCAGCGTATCTCCCAGGGGGAACACTGAAGCTTTCTTT. Encoded protein: CSVSPRGNTEAFF.

This clonotype has only a few counts. The chain is built from TRBV18 and TRBJ2-3; no definite D call. Germline lookup yields CDR1 KGHSH and CDR2 LQKENI. This CDR3 comprises 16 residues. Trimming removed 0 bases at V and 1 base at J, with 11 bases between. The CDR3 DNA follows: TGTGCCAGCTCACCACCAGGGTTTCAGGGCACAGATACGCAGTATTTT. Translating it yields CASSPPGFQGTDTQYF. Full variable domain (outside the CDR3, taken from reference TRBV18 and TRBJ2-3): NAGVMQNPRHLVRRRGQEARLRCSPMKGHSHVYWYRQLPEEGLKFMVYLQKENIIDESGMPKERFSAEFPKEGPSILRIQQVVRGDSAAYFCASSPPGFQGTDTQYFGPGTRLTVL.